A selection of T cell receptor beta chains follows, all from one sample in a study of T cells in Graves' hyperthyroidism and ophthalmopathy. TCRdb analysed the multiplex PCR reads with MiXCR anew, one entry per CDR3 protein. The table includes 600,000 to 700,000 distinct CDR3 sequences, 45% detected once. The sequencing input was peripheral blood or thyroid tissue (not recorded which). The receptors were sampled from an adult man with Graves' disease, either hyperthyroidism or ophthalmopathy (not recorded which). Each CDR3 is given with its conserved first and last residue. Fields, in order: CDR3 protein, V gene, J gene.

CDR3 protein: CASSPLPDRVETEAFF; V gene: TRBV14; J gene: TRBJ1-1
CDR3 protein: CASSLGPGPHSPLHF; V gene: TRBV11-2; J gene: TRBJ1-6
CDR3 protein: CASSSQDGTRDYGYTF; V gene: TRBV7-9; J gene: TRBJ1-2
CDR3 protein: CSALQGGWNTEAFF; V gene: TRBV20-1; J gene: TRBJ1-1
CDR3 protein: CASSSDPYGYTGELFF; V gene: TRBV11-1; J gene: TRBJ2-2
CDR3 protein: CASRGGTGGETQYF; V gene: TRBV12-3/TRBV12-4; J gene: TRBJ2-5
CDR3 protein: CSARYRGLNTEAFF; V gene: TRBV20-1; J gene: TRBJ1-1
CDR3 protein: CSTTGGQGPNQPQHF; V gene: TRBV29-1; J gene: TRBJ1-5
CDR3 protein: CSVQRELRVQETQYF; V gene: TRBV29-1; J gene: TRBJ2-5
CDR3 protein: CASSLGGTSAPWGQYF; V gene: TRBV7-8; J gene: TRBJ2-7
CDR3 protein: CASSLGTGTNSPLHF; V gene: TRBV7-2; J gene: TRBJ1-6
CDR3 protein: CASSENGRPTYGYTF; V gene: TRBV2; J gene: TRBJ1-2
CDR3 protein: CASSEGTGGSQPQHF; V gene: TRBV2; J gene: TRBJ1-5
CDR3 protein: CASSYPGLAGRETQYF; V gene: TRBV10-3; J gene: TRBJ2-5
CDR3 protein: CASSQERTGDPLHF; V gene: TRBV3-1; J gene: TRBJ1-6
CDR3 protein: CATSDREHEKLFF; V gene: TRBV24-1; J gene: TRBJ1-4
CDR3 protein: CASSWGGKGQPQHF; V gene: TRBV5-1; J gene: TRBJ1-5
CDR3 protein: CASSEAVYGYTF; V gene: TRBV6-1; J gene: TRBJ1-2
CDR3 protein: CASSPSTTGPNEKLFF; V gene: TRBV5-1; J gene: TRBJ1-4
CDR3 protein: CASSGTGVTGELFF; V gene: TRBV5-4; J gene: TRBJ2-2
CDR3 protein: CASSSYSTNYGYTF; V gene: TRBV6-8; J gene: TRBJ1-2
CDR3 protein: CASSFKGTGYYEQYF; V gene: TRBV13; J gene: TRBJ2-7